This T cell receptor (beta chain) was documented in a study of blood T cell repertoires in COVID-19 (dated by TCRdb to the early 2020s). For the wider study: The collaborator samples originated in the United States, Italy and Spain and spanned the acute and convalescent phases of COVID-19. The prospective study material was composed of cDNA or gDNA derived from T cells, B-cell-depleted T cells, or PBMCs. Subjects who had been exposed to COVID-19, were actively infected with it, or had recovered from it provided the deeply sampled blood TCRbeta repertoires that made up the dataset. The repertoires were made available in a free public database intended to serve as a resource for research on the immune response to SARS-CoV-2. Samples came from the ongoing ImmuneRACE study (first 160 participants) plus 1,254 subjects from 6 global collaborators. A de-identified subject ID, COVID-19 status, age in years and sex were almost always included in the sample metadata. Where available, HLA class I and class II types were obtained from metadata supplied by the sample provider rather than from assay-based typing.

CDR1 and CDR2 are drawn from the germline V gene: MNHEY, SVGAGI. From the cysteine up to the phenylalanine, the CDR3 has a length of 14 residues. The read is trimmed to its CDR3 DNA, 42 bases read in frame from base 1. Trimming accounts for 6 bases at V and 5 bases at J, while the number of junction bases matched to no gene is 6. The immunoSEQ Assay, a bias-controlled multiplex PCR, was used to amplify TCRbeta CDR3 regions from genomic DNA. The original methods were these. The number of nucleated cells in each sample was estimated from the amplification of reference gene primers within the assay. To quantify the absolute abundance of each unique TCRbeta CDR3 rearrangement, sequence reads were collapsed and filtered. Productive Simpson clonality was computed per sample as the square root of Simpson's diversity index over productive rearrangements. Drawn from immuneACCESS, this table holds only the in-frame rearrangements with V and J called that TCRdb kept. Clones are partly lost; checked studies trace under half to an unresolved V gene and leave the rest unexplained. Clone size and the V and J calls come from that table; the DNA yielded D and trimming. This sample is represented by some 150,000 clones; 85% to 90% of them were singletons. The ten biggest clones cover approximately 8.2% of the sample.

On this clone itself: Its antigen has not been determined. Per-base qualities were not stored, and no clone one base away is much larger. The same CDR3 also results from other DNA sequences found in this sample.

Overall results and qualifications from the work: The amount of clinical and demographic metadata varied by source and participant and was provided uncurated.

Each collaborating institution followed its own protocols to collect whole blood in K2EDTA tubes. For TCRbeta analysis, collaborators shipped samples in one of three forms: frozen whole blood, isolated PBMCs, or DNA extracted from either of those sample types. The sequenced sample consisted of peripheral blood. The chain is made from TRBV6-5 and TRBJ1-4; TRBD1 agrees with 7 junctional bases. This TCR was recovered from a woman aged 60-75 years with acute or convalescent COVID-19. The CDR3 region reads CASSPTGTNEKLFF. The DNA sequence is TGTGCCAGCAGCCCGACAGGGACGAATGAAAAACTGTTTTTT.